The source of this TCR beta chain is a study of cytomegalovirus exposure and HLA in healthy donors. Whole-study findings and limits: Among TCR beta chains, those listed as cytomegalovirus-associated numbered some 170. Using the classifier, cytomegalovirus status was reportedly diagnosed with high specificity and sensitivity.

Measured with immunoSEQ multiplex PCR; TCRdb has only the in-frame clones, and not every one. The sample holds about 110,000 clones, roughly 87% seen once. This clone is a singleton in its sample. The antigen remains undetermined. The donors were members of the validation cohort comprising over a hundred subjects, separate from the approximately 630-subject first cohort. The receptor was derived from a woman between 18 and 29 years old in good health and CMV-seronegative. Specimen: PBMCs.

CDR3 nucleotide sequence: TGCAGCGTTGGGGGACAGGGCTACACTGAAGCTTTCTTT. Residues: CSVGGQGYTEAFF. The chain employs TRBV29-1 and TRBJ1-1; 9 bases align to TRBD1. Germline V CDR1 and CDR2: SQVTM, ANQGSEA. Trimming at V came to 4 bases and at J to 3 bases, leaving 3 bases not matched to a gene. CDR3 length equals 13 residues.